This TCR beta chain derives from a study of T cell responses to AZD1222 COVID-19 vaccine. Study summary: Timing groups of about 4 and about 12 weeks for second doses were pooled. Study-level points and caveats: Donors were mostly white British, more females; clonal diversity possibly underestimated. Spike-specific TCR repertoires showed rising breadth and depth after two AZD1222 doses.

Points on this clone: Its matching antigen is unknown.

This CDR3 has 12 residues. The germline CDR1 and CDR2 sequences are MGHRA and YSYEKL. The V gene end was trimmed by 4 bases and the J gene end by 6 bases; junction bases not matched to a gene: 0. TCRdb's copy holds only in-frame clones and misses some; the assay was immunoSEQ multiplex PCR. The sample contains some 180,000 clones, roughly 92% of which appear only once. The clonotype was recovered from an adult in good health. This chain connects TRBV4-1 to TRBJ2-4, with 7 nucleotides matching TRBD1. Material: peripheral blood, obtained on day 0 of AZD1222 vaccination. CDR3 DNA: TGCGCCAGCAGCCGGACAGGAAACATTCAGTACTTC. Amino acid sequence: CASSRTGNIQYF.